The rows below give T cell receptor beta chains drawn from one sample of a study of blood T cell repertoires in COVID-19. TCRdb's table, derived via immunoSEQ multiplex PCR, lists solely in-frame clones and lacks some. This table has 90,000 or so clones, approximately 82% appearing once. Sequencing used peripheral blood. Receptors originate from a human donor in a cohort sampled during active COVID-19. The CDR3 runs from the conserved cysteine through the conserved F or W. The D gene is left open where the match is weak. Clone size is not always given. Where it is, it says once, few, many or a class for expanded clones.

TRBD1	-	TRBV11-3	TRBJ2-3	TGTGCCAGCAGCCCCAGACAGGGGCAGGCAGATACGCAGTATTTT	CASSPRQGQADTQYF
TRBD1	-	TRBV4-2	TRBJ1-1	TGTGCCAGCAGCCAGGGGACAGGAATCATGAACACTGAAGCTTTCTTT	CASSQGTGIMNTEAFF
-	-	TRBV27	TRBJ2-7	TGTGCCAGCAGACAAGACAGGACCTACTCCTACGAGCAGTACTTC	CASRQDRTYSYEQYF
-	-	TRBV7-2	TRBJ2-3	TGTGCCAGCAGCTTACGGAGTCCAGATACGCAGTATTTT	CASSLRSPDTQYF
TRBD1	-	TRBV7-9	TRBJ1-4	TGTGCCAGCAACAAGGACAGGGGTAATGAAAAACTGTTTTTT	CASNKDRGNEKLFF
-	-	TRBV10-1	TRBJ2-4	TGCGCCAGCAGTGAGACAGGGGCCAAAAACATTCAGTACTTC	CASSETGAKNIQYF
-	-	TRBV19	TRBJ1-2	TGTGCCAGTAGTACGACCTGGACGGGGAACTATGGCTACACCTTC	CASSTTWTGNYGYTF
-	-	TRBV7-2	TRBJ1-6	TGTGCCAGCACCGAGGGCCTGGAGAGCTCACCCCTCCACTTT	CASTEGLESSPLHF
-	-	TRBV4-3	TRBJ1-1	TGCGCCAGCAGCCAAGGAACTCAGGGTTTGACTGAAGCTTTCTTT	CASSQGTQGLTEAFF
-	-	TRBV4-1	TRBJ2-4	TGCGCCAGCAGCCGAAGGACAGCCCGGGAAAACATTCAGTACTTC	CASSRRTARENIQYF
-	-	TRBV28	TRBJ1-4	TGTGCCAGCAGTTTCTCCAATGAAAAACTGTTTTTT	CASSFSNEKLFF
TRBD2	-	TRBV9	TRBJ2-1	TGTGCCAGCAGCCCGACTAGCGGGGATTACAATGAGCAGTTCTTC	CASSPTSGDYNEQFF
-	-	TRBV19	TRBJ1-4	TGTGCCAGTACCGAGACTCACTCCTCAACTAATGAAAAACTGTTTTTT	CASTETHSSTNEKLFF
TRBD2	once	TRBV5-4	TRBJ2-3	TGTGCCAGCAGGCGGACTAGCGGGGGGACAGATACGCAGTATTTT	CASRRTSGGTDTQYF
TRBD2	-	TRBV19	TRBJ2-7	TGTGCCAGTAACAAGGCTAGCGGGGCTGAGCAGTACTTC	CASNKASGAEQYF
-	-	TRBV7-3	TRBJ2-2	TGTGCCAGCAGCTTAAGCAGAACCGGGGAGCTGTTTTTT	CASSLSRTGELFF
TRBD2	-	TRBV5-1	TRBJ2-7	TGCGCCAGCAGCCCGGGCGTGGCTAGCGGGAGGGAGCAGTACTTC	CASSPGVASGREQYF
-	-	TRBV6-5	TRBJ2-1	TGTGCCAGCAGTTACGGGGAGGCGGGATTGGGCGAGCAGTTCTTC	CASSYGEAGLGEQFF
TRBD2	-	TRBV11-2	TRBJ2-5	TGTGCCAGCCGGACTAGCGGGAGTCGTGAGACCCAGTACTTC	CASRTSGSRETQYF
TRBD1	few	TRBV10-2	TRBJ2-2	TGCGCCAGCAGTTGGGACAGGGGGGAGTCCGGGGAGCTGTTTTTT	CASSWDRGESGELFF
TRBD1	-	TRBV5-1	TRBJ1-5	TGCGCCAGCAGCCTCGCCCCCCGACAGGGATCCAATCAGCCCCAGCATTTT	CASSLAPRQGSNQPQHF
TRBD1	-	TRBV9	TRBJ2-2	TGTGCCAGCACCCCGGGACAGGGGGCCGGGGAGCTGTTTTTT	CASTPGQGAGELFF
-	few	TRBV4-1	TRBJ2-1	TGCGCCAGCAGCCCCGCTCAGGACAGCTTGGACAATGAGCAGTTCTTC	CASSPAQDSLDNEQFF
-	once	TRBV28	TRBJ1-2	TGTGCCAGCAGTTTACCTATTAGTCCCTATGGCTACACCTTC	CASSLPISPYGYTF
TRBD1	-	TRBV2	TRBJ1-5	TGTGCCAGCAGAGACAGGGCCAATAGCAATCAGCCCCAGCATTTT	CASRDRANSNQPQHF
-	-	TRBV11-1	TRBJ2-2	TGTGCCAGCCTGGTCACCGGCGGGGAGCTGTTTTTT	CASLVTGGELFF
TRBD1	-	TRBV5-1	TRBJ1-2	TGCGCCAGCAGCTTCGAGGGGGCGAGGACAGGCTACACCTTC	CASSFEGARTGYTF
TRBD1	-	TRBV25-1	TRBJ2-2	TGTGCCAGCAGTGACCCGGGACAGGGAAACACCGGGGAGCTGTTTTTT	CASSDPGQGNTGELFF
TRBD1	-	TRBV6-2/TRBV6-3	TRBJ2-5	TGTGCCAGCAGTACCGGGACAGGGGTTCAAGAGACCCAGTACTTC	CASSTGTGVQETQYF
TRBD2	-	TRBV5-4	TRBJ2-7	TGTGCCAGCAGCTCGGCTAGCGGGCCCTCCTACGAGCAGTACTTC	CASSSASGPSYEQYF
-	-	TRBV5-8	TRBJ1-6	TGTGCCAGCAGCTTGACTGGCAGGATCTATAATTCACCCCTCCACTTT	CASSLTGRIYNSPLHF
-	-	TRBV5-1	TRBJ1-1	TGCGCCAGCAGCTTGAACCCGCCAACCGGGACATCGAACACTGAAGCTTTCTTT	CASSLNPPTGTSNTEAFF
TRBD2	few	TRBV7-3	TRBJ2-3	TGTGCCAGCGGAAGACTAGCGGGAACCACAGATACGCAGTATTTT	CASGRLAGTTDTQYF
-	once	TRBV28	TRBJ1-6	TGTGCCAGCAGTTTGATTGGGAGTTCACCCCTCCACTTT	CASSLIGSSPLHF
-	-	TRBV5-6	TRBJ2-5	TGTGCCAGCAGCTTGGTTCCGGGAGAGACCCAGTACTTC	CASSLVPGETQYF
TRBD2	-	TRBV25-1	TRBJ2-7	TGTGCCAGCAGTGGGACTAGCGGGAGATTCTACGAGCAGTACTTC	CASSGTSGRFYEQYF
-	once	TRBV9	TRBJ2-7	TGTGCCAGCAGTGTCTTAGGGGAGGATCTCTACGAGCAGTACTTC	CASSVLGEDLYEQYF
-	-	TRBV5-5	TRBJ1-6	TGTGCCAGCAGCTCAGGGGCCTTACCCCTCCACTTT	CASSSGALPLHF
TRBD1	-	TRBV27	TRBJ1-1	TGTGCCAGCAGTTTATCGAAGGGGACAGGGATCTCTGAAGCTTTCTTT	CASSLSKGTGISEAFF
TRBD1	-	TRBV7-2	TRBJ1-1	TGTGCCAGCAGCTTCACAGGGGACGACACTGAAGCTTTCTTT	CASSFTGDDTEAFF
TRBD1	-	TRBV18	TRBJ1-6	TGTGCCAGCTCACCAGGACAGGGACCTAATTCACCCCTCCACTTT	CASSPGQGPNSPLHF